Listed here are 22 T cell receptor beta chains from one sample, sequenced in a study of cytomegalovirus exposure and HLA in healthy donors. PCR used 60 Vbeta primers and 13 Jbeta primers. Only in-frame clones appear in the TCRdb table, and some are missing; sequencing was by immunoSEQ multiplex PCR. The repertoire holds approximately 150,000 clones, with approximately 68% as singletons. Sequenced material: PBMCs. These receptors all stem from a man aged 55 to 70 in good health and CMV-seronegative.

The rearrangement joins TRBV6-4 to TRBJ2-1; D gene uncertain. The CDR3 length is 15 residues. Germline CDR1 is MRHNA and CDR2 is SNTAGT. Trimming took 3 bases from V and 2 from J, leaving 11 bases between them. The CDR3 here is CASSDDLRAYNEQFF. The CDR3 DNA follows: TGTGCCAGCAGTGATGACTTAAGAGCCTACAATGAGCAGTTCTTC.

The chain employs TRBV5-4 and TRBJ2-5; D unclear. The V and J ends lost 4 bases and 0 bases respectively, with 16 bases between them. Germline V lookup: CDR1 SGHNT, CDR2 YYREEE (reference sequence). The CDR3 covers 16 residues. CDR3 sequence reads: CASSQEYGSYQETQYF. As DNA, the CDR3 is TGTGCCAGCAGCCAAGAATACGGTAGTTACCAAGAGACCCAGTACTTC.

This clone was detected a few times. The chain joins TRBV7-9 to TRBJ1-4; D is perhaps TRBD1 (5 bases). Trimming took 5 bases from V and 4 from J, leaving 14 bases between them. Germline loops: CDR1 SEHNR, CDR2 FQNEAQ (reference sequence). This CDR3 is built from 15 residues. CDR3 sequence (DNA): TGTGCCAGCAGCGCGAGGGTGGGACTTAATGAAAAACTGTTTTTT. This translates into CASSARVGLNEKLFF.

This clone was seen a handful of times. The chain carries TRBV19 and TRBJ1-1; no clear D gene. Trimming stripped 6 bases from V and 3 bases from J, with 14 bases between. The CDR3 has 14 residues. The germline V gene has CDR1 LNHDA and CDR2 SQIVND (reference sequence). CDR3: CASSMNVGYTEAFF. CDR3 DNA sequence: TGTGCCAGTAGCATGAACGTCGGGTACACTGAAGCTTTCTTT.

This clone was detected a few times. The J gene is TRBJ1-4, the V gene TRBV9; 9 nucleotides line up with TRBD1. The CDR3 runs 15 residues. V gave up 4 bases and J gave up 7 bases; unmatched junction bases: 8. The germline CDR1 and CDR2 sequences are SGDLS and YYNGEE. DNA for the CDR3: TGTGCCAGCAGCAGCTTAGGACAGGGGACTGAAAAACTGTTTTTT. Residues: CASSSLGQGTEKLFF.

In this sample, this clone turned up a few times. The rearrangement links TRBV7-3 to TRBJ2-1, with TRBD2 matching 7 bases. The CDR3 has 15 residues. CDR1 is SGHTA, CDR2 FQGTGA, per germline. V lost 5 bases, J lost 1 base, and 5 bases stayed unmatched. CDR3 sequence reads: CASSQRGDSYNEQFF. Here the CDR3 DNA reads TGTGCCAGCAGCCAGCGGGGAGATTCCTACAATGAGCAGTTCTTC.

The chain recombines TRBV10-1 with TRBJ2-7; 8 bases line up with TRBD1. Germline V lookup: CDR1 WNHNN, CDR2 SYGVQD (reference sequence). This CDR3 has 13 residues. The ends lost 3 bases at V and 13 bases at J; junction bases unmatched: 11. The CDR3 protein is CASSEQTRDRLYF. DNA for the CDR3: TGCGCCAGCAGTGAACAAACCCGGGACAGGTTATACTTC.

The V gene is TRBV5-6, the J gene TRBJ1-5; perhaps TRBD1 as D (6 bases). Germline-derived CDR1 and CDR2 are SGHDT and YYEEEE. The CDR3 spans 12 residues. Between the trimmed V and J ends, which lost 6 bases and 2 bases, there was a span of 6 bases. CDR3 loop: CASNRGNQPQHF. For the CDR3, the DNA is TGTGCCAGCAACAGGGGCAATCAGCCCCAGCATTTT.

This rearrangement joins TRBV7-2 to TRBJ2-7; no definite D call. Trimming removed 4 bases from V and 4 bases from J, with 5 bases in between. The CDR3 is made up of 11 amino acids. Looked up from germline, CDR1 is SGHTA and CDR2 is FQGNSA. The CDR3 region is CASSYQYEQYF. CDR3 coding DNA: TGTGCCAGCAGCTACCAGTACGAGCAGTACTTC. Full variable domain (missing parts from reference TRBV7-2 and TRBJ2-7): GAGVSQSPSNKVTEKGKDVELRCDPISGHTALYWYRQSLGQGLEFLIYFQGNSAPDKSGLPSDRFSAERTGGSVSTLTIQRTQQEDSAVYLCASSYQYEQYFGPGTRLTVT.

The V call is TRBV6-6, the J call TRBJ2-7; D is uncertain. This CDR3 contains 14 residues. V lost 2 bases and J lost 2, with 10 bases in between. Germline CDR1 and CDR2: MNHNY and SVGAGI (reference sequence). The CDR3 is CASSYAWSTYEQYF. The CDR3, as DNA: TGTGCCAGCAGTTACGCATGGAGCACCTACGAGCAGTACTTC.

The genes are TRBV29-1 and TRBJ2-2, with 8 nucleotides matching TRBD2. The V gene's germline CDR1 is SQVTM and CDR2 ANQGSEA. This CDR3 contains 13 residues. Trimming took 3 bases from V and 8 from J; bases not matched to a gene: 5. The CDR3 loop reads CSVDRAGGGELFF. CDR3 coding DNA: TGCAGCGTTGATCGGGCGGGAGGAGGGGAGCTGTTTTTT.

The rearrangement links TRBV27 to TRBJ2-6, with TRBD1 matching 8 bases. Trimming took 2 bases from V and 4 from J; bases not matched to a gene: 16. This CDR3 has 20 residues. Per the germline V gene, CDR1 is MNHEY and CDR2 is SMNVEV (reference sequence). The CDR3 protein is CASSLRRQGRQGSGANVLTF. DNA for the CDR3: TGTGCCAGCAGTTTACGTCGACAGGGGCGCCAGGGATCAGGGGCCAACGTCCTGACTTTC.

This clone was recorded a few times. This chain uses TRBV30 with TRBJ1-2; D may be TRBD1 (5 bases). V shed 0 bases and J shed 8 bases, with 19 bases lying between them. Germline CDR1 reads GTSNPN; CDR2 reads SVGIG (reference sequence). This CDR3 region has 15 residues. This chain's CDR3 is CAWSVRLGAIGGYTF. The CDR3 DNA reads TGTGCCTGGAGTGTACGGCTAGGGGCCATTGGGGGCTACACCTTC.

The chain carries TRBV4-1 and TRBJ2-5; TRBD2 agrees at 13 bases. The CDR3 has 18 residues. J lost 3 bases, V lost 1 base, and 8 bases had no gene match. The germline V gene encodes CDR1 MGHRA and CDR2 YSYEKL. CDR3 nucleotide sequence: TGCGCCAGCAGCCAAGGTCGACGACTAGCGGGAGGAAAAGAGACCCAGTACTTC. Translation: CASSQGRRLAGGKETQYF.

The V gene is TRBV4-2, the J gene TRBJ2-2, with 8 bases that match TRBD2. Unmatched junction bases numbered 19, after V lost 0 bases and J lost 7 bases. The CDR3 spans 20 residues. Per germline, CDR1 LGHNA and CDR2 YNFKEQ. CDR3 sequence: CASSQDLYRAGGLRSGELFF. CDR3 DNA: TGTGCCAGCAGCCAAGACTTGTATCGGGCGGGAGGTCTCAGAAGCGGGGAGCTGTTTTTT.

DNA of the CDR3: TGCGCCAGCAGCTTGAGACTAGCGACTTACGAGCAGTACTTC. Its translation is CASSLRLATYEQYF. The chain carries TRBV5-1 and TRBJ2-7; 8 bases are shared with TRBD2. This CDR3 has 14 residues. Germline CDR1 is SGHRS and CDR2 is YFSETQ. The V segment lost 1 base and the J segment 4 bases; nucleotides outside the gene matches: 4.

This chain connects TRBV18 to TRBJ2-2; 8 nucleotides line up with TRBD1. Germline values: CDR1 KGHSH, CDR2 LQKENI. J lost 5 bases, V lost 3 bases, and 5 bases had no gene match. The CDR3 totals 15 residues. CDR3 DNA: TGTGCCAGCTCACCGGGACAGGAGCGAACCGGGGAGCTGTTTTTT. This codes for CASSPGQERTGELFF.

The V and J genes are TRBV7-2 and TRBJ2-3; 9 bases map to TRBD2. Looked up from germline, CDR1 is SGHTA and CDR2 is FQGNSA. The CDR3 is 15 amino acids. V shed 5 bases, J shed 2 bases, and the junction held 5 bases outside the gene matches. This CDR3 reads CASSVTSGFTDTQYF. Here the CDR3 DNA reads TGTGCCAGCAGCGTAACTAGCGGGTTCACAGATACGCAGTATTTT.

The CDR3 spells CASSGQGVRTEAFF. DNA of the CDR3: TGTGCCAGCAGCGGACAGGGGGTTCGGACTGAAGCTTTCTTT. The chain joins TRBV7-9 to TRBJ1-1, with 10 bases identical to TRBD1. V shed 5 bases, J shed 5 bases, and the junction held 5 bases outside the gene matches. The CDR3 runs to 14 residues. Germline CDR1 reads SEHNR; CDR2 reads FQNEAQ (reference sequence).

This CDR3 reads CASSLRDRSSRDPGNTIYF. The CDR3 bases are TGTGCCAGCAGCTTAAGGGACAGGTCATCAAGGGACCCTGGAAACACCATATATTTT. This chain links TRBV5-4 with TRBJ1-3, with 8 bases matching TRBD1. V was clipped by 2 bases and J by 2 bases; unmatched bases: 15. The CDR3 contains 19 residues. Germline V lookup: CDR1 SGHNT, CDR2 YYREEE (reference sequence).

J is TRBJ1-1 and V is TRBV18; D ambiguous. Germline assignment: CDR1 KGHSH and CDR2 LQKENI. This CDR3 has 13 amino acids. V was cut by 1 base and J by 7 bases, with 10 bases left in between. CDR3 residues: CASSPRAEDEAFF. DNA of the CDR3: TGTGCCAGCTCACCACGAGCGGAGGATGAAGCTTTCTTT.

The table lists this clone with a few counts. The chain links TRBV19 to TRBJ1-1; TRBD1 is a possible D gene (6 bases). V lost 5 bases and J 2 bases, leaving 12 bases between the germline ends. Germline CDR1 reads LNHDA; CDR2 reads SQIVND (reference sequence). This CDR3 region has 14 residues. The chain's CDR3 is CASSPRGSNTEAFF. The CDR3 DNA reads TGTGCCAGTAGTCCGAGGGGGTCCAACACTGAAGCTTTCTTT.